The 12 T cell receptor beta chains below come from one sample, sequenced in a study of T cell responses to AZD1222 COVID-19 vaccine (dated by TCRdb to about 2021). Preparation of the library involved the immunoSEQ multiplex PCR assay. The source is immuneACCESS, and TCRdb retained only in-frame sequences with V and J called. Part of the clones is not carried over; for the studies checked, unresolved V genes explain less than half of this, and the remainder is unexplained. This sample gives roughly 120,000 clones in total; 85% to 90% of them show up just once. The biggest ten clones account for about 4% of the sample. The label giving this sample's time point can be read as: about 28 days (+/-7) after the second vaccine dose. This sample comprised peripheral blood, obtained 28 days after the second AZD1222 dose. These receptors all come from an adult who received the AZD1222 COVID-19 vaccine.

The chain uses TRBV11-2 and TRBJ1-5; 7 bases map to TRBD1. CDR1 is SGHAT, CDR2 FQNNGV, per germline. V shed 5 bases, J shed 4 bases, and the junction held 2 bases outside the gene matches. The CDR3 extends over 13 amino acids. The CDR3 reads CASSTQGNQPQHF. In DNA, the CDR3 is TGTGCCAGCAGCACACAGGGGAATCAGCCCCAGCATTTT.

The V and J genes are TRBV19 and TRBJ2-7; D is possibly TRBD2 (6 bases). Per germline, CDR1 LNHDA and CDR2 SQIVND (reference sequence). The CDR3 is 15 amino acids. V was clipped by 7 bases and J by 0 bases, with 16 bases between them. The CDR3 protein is CASKVRAGDSYEQYF. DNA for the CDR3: TGTGCCAGTAAGGTTCGAGCGGGCGACTCCTACGAGCAGTACTTC.

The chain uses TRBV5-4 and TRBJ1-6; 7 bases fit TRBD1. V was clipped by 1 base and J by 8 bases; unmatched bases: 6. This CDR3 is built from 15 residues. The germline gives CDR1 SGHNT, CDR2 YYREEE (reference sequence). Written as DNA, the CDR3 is TGTGCCAGCAGCTTGCAGGGGGGTAGTTATTCACCCCTCCACTTT. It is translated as CASSLQGGSYSPLHF. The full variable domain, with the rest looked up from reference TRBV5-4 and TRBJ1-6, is ETGVTQSPTHLIKTRGQQVTLRCSSQSGHNTVSWYQQALGQGPQFIFQYYREEENGRGNFPPRFSGLQFPNYSSELNVNALELDDSALYLCASSLQGGSYSPLHFGNGTRLTVT.

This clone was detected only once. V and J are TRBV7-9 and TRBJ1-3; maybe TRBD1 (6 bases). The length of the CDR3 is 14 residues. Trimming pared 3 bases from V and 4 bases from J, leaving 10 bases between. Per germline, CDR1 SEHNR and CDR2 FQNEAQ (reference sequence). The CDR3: CASSLAGDGNTIYF. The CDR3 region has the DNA TGTGCCAGCAGCTTGGCAGGGGACGGAAACACCATATATTTT.

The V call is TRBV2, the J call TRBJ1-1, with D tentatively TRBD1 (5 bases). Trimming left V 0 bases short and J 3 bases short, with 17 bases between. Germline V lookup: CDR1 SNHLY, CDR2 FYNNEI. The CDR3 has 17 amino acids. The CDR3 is CASSEALGEDGDTEAFF. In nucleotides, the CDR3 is TGTGCCAGCAGTGAAGCGCTGGGGGAGGATGGGGACACTGAAGCTTTCTTT.

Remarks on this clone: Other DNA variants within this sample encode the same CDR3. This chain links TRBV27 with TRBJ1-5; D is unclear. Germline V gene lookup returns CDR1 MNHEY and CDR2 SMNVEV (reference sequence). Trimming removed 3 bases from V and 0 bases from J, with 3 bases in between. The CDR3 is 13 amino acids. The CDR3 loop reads CASSLGSNQPQHF. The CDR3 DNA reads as TGTGCCAGCAGTTTGGGTAGCAATCAGCCCCAGCATTTT.

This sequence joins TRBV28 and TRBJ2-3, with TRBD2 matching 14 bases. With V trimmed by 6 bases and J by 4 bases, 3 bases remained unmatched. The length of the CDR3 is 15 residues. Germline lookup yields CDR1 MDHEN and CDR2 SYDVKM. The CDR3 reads CASRGTSGSADTQYF. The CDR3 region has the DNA TGTGCCAGCAGGGGGACTAGCGGGAGTGCAGATACGCAGTATTTT.

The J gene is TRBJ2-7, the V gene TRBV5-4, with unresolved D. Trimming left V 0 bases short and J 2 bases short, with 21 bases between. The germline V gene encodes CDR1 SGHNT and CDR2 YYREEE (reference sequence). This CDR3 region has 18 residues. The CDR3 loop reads CASSLGGSGYTSAYEQYF. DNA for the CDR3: TGTGCCAGCAGCTTGGGAGGATCGGGCTACACCTCGGCCTACGAGCAGTACTTC.

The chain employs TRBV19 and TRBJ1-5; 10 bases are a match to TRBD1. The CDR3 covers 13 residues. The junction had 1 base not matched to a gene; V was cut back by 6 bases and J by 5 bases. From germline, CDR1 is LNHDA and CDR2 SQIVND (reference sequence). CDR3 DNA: TGTGCCAGTAGCGGGACAGGGGATCAGCCCCAGCATTTT. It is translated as CASSGTGDQPQHF.

The chain's CDR3 is CASSPSTGGGTNEKLFF. The CDR3 DNA sequence: TGTGCCAGCAGCCCCTCTACAGGGGGCGGAACTAATGAAAAACTGTTTTTT. The gene calls are TRBV5-5 and TRBJ1-4, with 9 bases fitting TRBD1. The junction had 8 bases not matched to a gene; V was cut back by 4 bases and J by 1 base. The length of the CDR3 is 17 residues. CDR1 and CDR2 (germline): SGHKS, YYEKEE (reference sequence).

CDR3: CASSPAAAEQYF. CDR3 nucleotides: TGTGCCAGCAGCCCCGCTGCGGCCGAGCAGTACTTC. The chain has TRBV13 and TRBJ2-7; D is undetermined. The V end lost 5 bases, the J end lost 6 bases, and 11 bases lay between the germline ends. The length of the CDR3 is 12 residues. Germline V gene sequence: CDR1 PRHDT, CDR2 FYEKMQ (reference sequence).

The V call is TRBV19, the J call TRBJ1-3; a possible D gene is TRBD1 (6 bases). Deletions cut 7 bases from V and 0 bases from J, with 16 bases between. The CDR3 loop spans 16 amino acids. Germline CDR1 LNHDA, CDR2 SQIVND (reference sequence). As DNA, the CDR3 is TGTGCCAGTACCAAGGGGGGGCCTCCCTCTGGAAACACCATATATTTT. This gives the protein CASTKGGPPSGNTIYF.